This TCR beta chain is from a study of beta chain features in type 1 diabetes. Between the trimmed V and J ends, which lost 4 bases and 7 bases, there was a span of 16 bases. This CDR3 is 14 amino acids long. Germline V gene lookup returns CDR1 SEHNR and CDR2 FQNEAQ (reference sequence). The table lists this clone with a few counts. Its antigen is currently unknown. Cell sorting via CD45RO/CCR7/CD25/CD127/CD95/CD27 was performed to obtain CD4+ naive, central memory, regulatory and stem cell-like memory cells. Over 95% purity was reached by all sorted populations. Investigators reverse transcribed all isolated RNA, so they sequenced expressed TCRB transcripts. The assay was immunoSEQ multiplex PCR, and TCRdb's table has in-frame clones only and misses some. Here the sample spans a few hundred thousand clones, 12% to 15% being singletons. Study observations and caveats: PCR might preferentially amplify shorter templates, equally in patients and controls. TCRB CDR3s were moderately but significantly shorter in Type 1 diabetes patients in all four CD4+ subsets.

Material for sequencing was central memory CD4+ T cells from blood. This clonotype originated in a man aged 25 to 40 in good health. V gene TRBV7-9 combines with J gene TRBJ1-2; D ambiguous. In nucleotides, the CDR3 is TGTGCCAGCAGCTACTCGGGATACCAGATTGGCTACACCTTC. It encodes CASSYSGYQIGYTF. The full variable domain, in which reference TRBV7-9 and TRBJ1-2 provide the parts outside the CDR3, is DTGVSQNPRHKITKRGQNVTFRCDPISEHNRLYWYRQTLGQGPEFLTYFQNEAQLEKSRLLSDRFSAERPKGSFSTLEIQRTEQGDSAMYLCASSYSGYQIGYTFGSGTRLTVV.